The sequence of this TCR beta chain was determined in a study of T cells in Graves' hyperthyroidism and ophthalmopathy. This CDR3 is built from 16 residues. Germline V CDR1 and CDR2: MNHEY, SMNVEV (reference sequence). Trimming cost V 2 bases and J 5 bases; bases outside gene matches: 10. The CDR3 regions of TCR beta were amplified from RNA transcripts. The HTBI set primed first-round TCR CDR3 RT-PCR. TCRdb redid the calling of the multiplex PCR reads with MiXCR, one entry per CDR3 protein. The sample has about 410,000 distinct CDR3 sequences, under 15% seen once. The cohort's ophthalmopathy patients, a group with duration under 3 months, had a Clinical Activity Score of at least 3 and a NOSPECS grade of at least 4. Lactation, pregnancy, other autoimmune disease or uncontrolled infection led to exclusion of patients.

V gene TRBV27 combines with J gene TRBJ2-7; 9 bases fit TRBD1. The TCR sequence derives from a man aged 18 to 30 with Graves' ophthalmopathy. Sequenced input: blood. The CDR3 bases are TGTGCCAGCAGTTTAAGTCTTACAGGGGGCTTTCACGAGCAGTACTTC. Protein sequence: CASSLSLTGGFHEQYF.